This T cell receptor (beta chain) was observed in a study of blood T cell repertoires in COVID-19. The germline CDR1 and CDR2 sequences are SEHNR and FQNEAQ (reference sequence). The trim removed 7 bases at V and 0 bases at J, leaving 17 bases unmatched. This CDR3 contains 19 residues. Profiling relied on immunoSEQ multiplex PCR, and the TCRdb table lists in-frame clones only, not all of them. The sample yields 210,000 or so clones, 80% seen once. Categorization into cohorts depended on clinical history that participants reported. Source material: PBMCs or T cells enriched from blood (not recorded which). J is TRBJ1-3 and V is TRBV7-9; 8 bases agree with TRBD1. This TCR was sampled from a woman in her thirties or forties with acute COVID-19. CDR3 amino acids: CASMPPSGTGPFSGNTIYF. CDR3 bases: TGTGCCAGCATGCCCCCCTCCGGGACAGGTCCCTTCTCTGGAAACACCATATATTTT.